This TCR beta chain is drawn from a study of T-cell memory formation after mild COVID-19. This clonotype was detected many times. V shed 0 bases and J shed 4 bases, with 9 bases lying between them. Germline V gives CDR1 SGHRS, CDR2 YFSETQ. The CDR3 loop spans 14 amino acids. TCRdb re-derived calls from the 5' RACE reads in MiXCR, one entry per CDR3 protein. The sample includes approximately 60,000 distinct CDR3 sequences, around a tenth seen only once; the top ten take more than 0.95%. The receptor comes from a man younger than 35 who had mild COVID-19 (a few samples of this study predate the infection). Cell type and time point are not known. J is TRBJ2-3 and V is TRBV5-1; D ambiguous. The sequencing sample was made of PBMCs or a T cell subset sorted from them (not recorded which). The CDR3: CASSLATAADTQYF. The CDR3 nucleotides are TGCGCCAGCAGCTTGGCCACGGCGGCAGATACGCAGTATTTT.